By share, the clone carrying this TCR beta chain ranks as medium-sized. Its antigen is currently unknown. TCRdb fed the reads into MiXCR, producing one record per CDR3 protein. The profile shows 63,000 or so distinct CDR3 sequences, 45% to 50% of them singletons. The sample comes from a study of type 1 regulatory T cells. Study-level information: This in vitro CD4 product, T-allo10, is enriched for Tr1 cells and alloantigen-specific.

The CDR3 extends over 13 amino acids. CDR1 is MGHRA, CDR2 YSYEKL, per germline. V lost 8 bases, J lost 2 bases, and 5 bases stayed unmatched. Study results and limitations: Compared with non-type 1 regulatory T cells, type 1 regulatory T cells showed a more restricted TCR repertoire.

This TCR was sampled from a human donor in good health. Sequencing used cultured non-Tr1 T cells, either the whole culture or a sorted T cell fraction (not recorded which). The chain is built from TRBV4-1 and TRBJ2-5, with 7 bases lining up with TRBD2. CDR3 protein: CASGGTTQETQYF. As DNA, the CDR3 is TGCGCCAGCGGCGGGACTACGCAAGAGACCCAGTACTTC.